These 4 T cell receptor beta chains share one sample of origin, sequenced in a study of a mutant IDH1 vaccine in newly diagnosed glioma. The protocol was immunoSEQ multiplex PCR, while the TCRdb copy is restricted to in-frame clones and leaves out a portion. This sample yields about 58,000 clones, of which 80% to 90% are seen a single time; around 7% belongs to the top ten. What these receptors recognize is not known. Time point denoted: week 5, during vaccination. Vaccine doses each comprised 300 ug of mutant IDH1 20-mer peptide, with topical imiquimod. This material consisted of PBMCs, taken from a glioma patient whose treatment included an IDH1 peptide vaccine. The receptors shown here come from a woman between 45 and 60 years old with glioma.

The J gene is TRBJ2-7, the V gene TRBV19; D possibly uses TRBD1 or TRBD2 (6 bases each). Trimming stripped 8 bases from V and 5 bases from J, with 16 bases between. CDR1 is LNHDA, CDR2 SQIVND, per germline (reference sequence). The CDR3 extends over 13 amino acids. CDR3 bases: TGTGCCAGTGACGACATGGGGGGCCACGAGCAGTACTTC. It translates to CASDDMGGHEQYF.

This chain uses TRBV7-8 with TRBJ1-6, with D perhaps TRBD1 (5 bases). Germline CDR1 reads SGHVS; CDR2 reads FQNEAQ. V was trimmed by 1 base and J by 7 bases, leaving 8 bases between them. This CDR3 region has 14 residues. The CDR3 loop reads CASSLGGSNSPLHF. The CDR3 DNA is TGTGCCAGCAGCTTAGGGGGCTCCAATTCACCCCTCCACTTT.

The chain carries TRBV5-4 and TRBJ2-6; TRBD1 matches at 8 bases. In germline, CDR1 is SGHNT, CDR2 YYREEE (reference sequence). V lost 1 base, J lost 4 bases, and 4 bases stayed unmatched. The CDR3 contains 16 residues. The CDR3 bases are TGTGCCAGCAGCTTGTGGCAGGGGGCCGGGGCCAACGTCCTGACTTTC. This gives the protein CASSLWQGAGANVLTF.

CDR3 sequence: CASSPPGLGTDTQYF. Here the CDR3 DNA reads TGTGCCAGCAGCCCTCCGGGACTAGGCACAGATACGCAGTATTTT. The chain combines TRBV7-6 with TRBJ2-3, with 8 bases fitting TRBD2. V was clipped by 5 bases and J by 1 base; unmatched bases: 5. This CDR3 is built from 15 residues. The germline CDR1 and CDR2 sequences are SGHVS and FNYEAQ. Variable domain in full (rest from reference TRBV7-6 and TRBJ2-3): GAGVSQSPRYKVTKRGQDVALRCDPISGHVSLYWYRQALGQGPEFLTYFNYEAQQDKSGLPNDRFSAERPEGSISTLTIQRTEQRDSAMYRCASSPPGLGTDTQYFGPGTRLTVL.